This T cell receptor beta chain was profiled in a study of beta chain features in type 1 diabetes. Germline V CDR1 and CDR2: LNHNV, YYDKDF (reference sequence). The CDR3 is 15 residues long. Trimming took 3 bases from V and 7 from J; bases not matched to a gene: 8. This clone occurred a few times. What it binds is unknown. All of the sorted populations showed purity greater than 95%. The investigators reverse transcribed all of the isolated RNA, so they sequenced expressed TCRB transcripts. Sequenced by immunoSEQ multiplex PCR; TCRdb stores in-frame clones only, minus some. The data contain about 740,000 clones, 13% of them singletons. Notes on the study in general: A potential influence of HLA type upon TCRB rearrangement remained unresolved herein. In the patient group, naive, central memory and Treg TCRB repertoires seemed more alike than in the healthy donor group. Significant though moderate, a shortening of TCRB CDR3s appeared in all four CD4+ subsets of Type 1 diabetes patients. Patients with type 1 diabetes carried fewer insertions and had more deletions at their VDJ junctions.

The sample consisted of naive CD4+ T cells from blood. The genes are TRBV15 and TRBJ2-1; TRBD1 matches 8 bases. The sequence was obtained from a man younger than 35 with type 1 diabetes. The CDR3 spells CATSRPGTGMNEQFF. CDR3 DNA: TGTGCCACCAGCAGGCCCGGGACAGGAATGAATGAGCAGTTCTTC.